Below, 10 T cell receptor beta chains from the same sample are listed, as sequenced in a study of beta chain features in type 1 diabetes. The sequenced template was cDNA made from the entire isolated RNA. TCRdb's table, derived via immunoSEQ multiplex PCR, lists solely in-frame clones and lacks some. The table has roughly 450,000 clones, about 14% seen once. What was sequenced was naive CD4+ T cells from blood. The receptors come from a man aged 30 to 39 in good health.

V and J are TRBV2 and TRBJ1-5; D unclear. The CDR3 extends over 13 amino acids. Between the trimmed V and J ends, which lost 6 bases and 0 bases, there was a span of 6 bases. Germline V lookup: CDR1 SNHLY, CDR2 FYNNEI. CDR3 sequence reads: CASRVYSNQPQHF. Here the CDR3 DNA reads TGTGCCAGCAGAGTATATAGCAATCAGCCCCAGCATTTT.

The J gene is TRBJ2-5, the V gene TRBV11-3, with 11 positions matching TRBD2. Trimming took 1 base from V and 4 from J; bases not matched to a gene: 8. The germline V gene encodes CDR1 SGHNT and CDR2 YENEEA. The CDR3 covers 17 residues. The CDR3 region is CASSLGIAGGAAETQYF. In DNA, the CDR3 is TGTGCCAGCAGCTTAGGGATAGCGGGAGGGGCGGCAGAGACCCAGTACTTC. Looking up the rest from reference TRBV11-3 and TRBJ2-5 gives the full variable domain: EAGVVQSPRYKIIEKKQPVAFWCNPISGHNTLYWYLQNLGQGPELLIRYENEEAVDDSQLPKDRFSAERLKGVDSTLKIQPAELGDSAVYLCASSLGIAGGAAETQYFGPGTRLLVL.

In this sample, this clone turned up a few times. The chain employs TRBV7-9 and TRBJ2-1; no firm D call. The CDR3 has 15 residues. Trimming took 0 bases from V and 5 from J, leaving 11 bases between them. From germline, CDR1 is SEHNR and CDR2 FQNEAQ (reference sequence). This CDR3 is CASSLAGGRNNEQFF. As DNA, the CDR3 is TGTGCCAGCAGCTTAGCGGGCGGCCGAAACAATGAGCAGTTCTTC.

Only a few counts were recorded for this clone. The CDR3 protein is CASSYGTDNSPLHF. In nucleotides, the CDR3 is TGTGCCAGCAGCTACGGTACGGATAATTCACCCCTCCACTTT. The V call is TRBV6-5, the J call TRBJ1-6; no clear D. The germline V gene has CDR1 MNHEY and CDR2 SVGAGI. This CDR3 region has 14 residues. V was pared by 6 bases and J by 5 bases, with 11 bases between.

J is TRBJ1-2 and V is TRBV4-3; 7 nucleotides agree with TRBD1. Germline-derived CDR1 and CDR2 are LGHNA and YSLEER. CDR3 length: 14 amino acids. After removal of 2 bases from V and 0 bases from J, the junction contained 0 bases not matched to a gene. The CDR3 sequence is CASSQTGANYGYTF. In nucleotides, the CDR3 is TGCGCCAGCAGCCAAACAGGGGCTAACTATGGCTACACCTTC.

The chain uses TRBV5-6 and TRBJ1-6; tentative D call: TRBD1 (6 bases). The germline CDR1 and CDR2 sequences are SGHDT and YYEEEE. The CDR3 spans 14 residues. V was shortened by 2 bases and J by 10 bases, with 13 bases between the two germline ends. CDR3 DNA sequence: TGTGCCAGCAGCTTCGGGACAACGGGATCACCCCTCCACTTT. Translation gives CASSFGTTGSPLHF.

This clone was picked up a small number of times. The J gene is TRBJ2-5, the V gene TRBV19, with 7 bases lining up with TRBD2. The CDR3 covers 14 residues. Unmatched junction bases numbered 0, after V lost 2 bases and J lost 0 bases. In germline, CDR1 is LNHDA, CDR2 SQIVND (reference sequence). The CDR3 region is CASSISGNQETQYF. The CDR3 DNA is TGTGCCAGTAGTATAAGCGGGAACCAAGAGACCCAGTACTTC.

This chain joins TRBV7-7 and TRBJ1-2, with TRBD1 matching 7 bases. This CDR3 has 14 residues. Germline V gives CDR1 SSHAT, CDR2 FNYEAQ (reference sequence). Trimming took 5 bases from V and 2 from J; bases not matched to a gene: 5. Written as DNA, the CDR3 is TGTGCCAGCAGCCCCCCCAGGGGGAACTATGGCTACACCTTC. Its protein is CASSPPRGNYGYTF.

In its sample, this clone was seen many times. The rearrangement links TRBV29-1 to TRBJ2-6; maybe TRBD1 (6 bases). The V end lost 7 bases, the J end lost 3 bases, and 7 bases lay between the germline ends. The CDR3 runs 12 residues. Germline lookup yields CDR1 SQVTM and CDR2 ANQGSEA. Written as DNA, the CDR3 is TGCAGCGCCAGGGGTGGGGCCAACGTCCTGACTTTC. It encodes CSARGGANVLTF. Drawing the rest from reference TRBV29-1 and TRBJ2-6, the complete variable domain is SAVISQKPSRDICQRGTSLTIQCQVDSQVTMMFWYRQQPGQSLTLIATANQGSEATYESGFVIDKFPISRPNLTFSTLTVSNMSPEDSSIYLCSARGGANVLTFGAGSRLTVL.

Ten or more counts support this clone. Its ends do not fully match the called genes, so a read error is possible. The V gene is TRBV14, the J gene TRBJ2-5; 7 nucleotides match TRBD1. The CDR3 length is 14 residues. Germline loops: CDR1 SGHDN, CDR2 FVKESK. The CDR3, as DNA: TGTGCCAGCAGCGAAGACAGGGTGAGGGAGACCCAGTACTTC. Translation gives CASSEDRVRETQYF.